This entry concerns a single T cell receptor beta chain. CDR1 GTSNPN and CDR2 SVGIG come from the germline V gene (reference sequence). The CDR3 consists of 16 residues. The V and J ends lost 1 base and 0 bases respectively, with 13 bases between them. The entry originates in a study of T cell changes during pregnancy in multiple sclerosis. Clones were sequenced by immunoSEQ multiplex PCR, and TCRdb holds only the in-frame ones, with some missing. The sample gives fewer than 110,000 clones, approximately 92% of which show up once; around 3% is in the top ten. The sequence was obtained from a female donor with multiple sclerosis, enrolled in a pregnancy study. This sequence joins TRBV30 and TRBJ1-3; D perhaps matches TRBD1 (5 bases). Sequenced here: peripheral blood, sampled in the second trimester of pregnancy. CDR3 loop: CAWSGLGHNSGNTIYF. In DNA form, the CDR3 reads TGTGCCTGGAGTGGCCTCGGACACAACTCTGGAAACACCATATATTTT.